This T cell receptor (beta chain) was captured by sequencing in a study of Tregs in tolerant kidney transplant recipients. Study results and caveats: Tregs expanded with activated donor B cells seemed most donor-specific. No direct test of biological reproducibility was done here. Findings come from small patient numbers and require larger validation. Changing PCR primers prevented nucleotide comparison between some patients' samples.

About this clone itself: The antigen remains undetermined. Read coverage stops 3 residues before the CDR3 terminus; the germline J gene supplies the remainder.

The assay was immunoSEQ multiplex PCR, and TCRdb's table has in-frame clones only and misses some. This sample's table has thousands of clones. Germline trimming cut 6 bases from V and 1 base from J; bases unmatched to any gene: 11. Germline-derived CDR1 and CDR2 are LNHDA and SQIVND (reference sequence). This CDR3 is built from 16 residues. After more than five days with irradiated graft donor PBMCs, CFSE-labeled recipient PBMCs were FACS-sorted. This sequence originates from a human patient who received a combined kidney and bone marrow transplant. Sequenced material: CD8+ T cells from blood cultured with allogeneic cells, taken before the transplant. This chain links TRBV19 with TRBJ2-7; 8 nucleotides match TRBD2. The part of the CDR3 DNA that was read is TGTGCCAGTAGCCTTACGGGGTCTAGCGGGTCCTACGAG. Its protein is CASSLTGSSGSYE. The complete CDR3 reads CASSLTGSSGSYEQYF.